This T cell receptor beta chain is drawn from a study of blood T cell repertoires in COVID-19. The wider study: T cells, B-cell-depleted T cells, or PBMCs provided the cDNA or gDNA that served as material.

It was during active infection that Seattle patients were enrolled and then longitudinally followed. In the original processing: Amplification with reference gene primers provided the estimates of nucleated cell counts. Profiling relied on immunoSEQ multiplex PCR, and the TCRdb table lists in-frame clones only, not all of them. The D gene and trimming were derived from the DNA, and the V and J assignments and clone size from that table. The profile shows about 110,000 clones, around 85% of them singletons. With V trimmed by 2 bases and J by 6 bases, 10 bases remained unmatched. CDR3 size: 14 residues. Germline CDR1 and CDR2: GTSNPN and SVGIG (reference sequence).

Sequencing input: peripheral blood. The chain couples TRBV30 to TRBJ2-7; 7 bases agree with TRBD2. The sequence derives from a woman aged 60-70 years with COVID-19, enrolled during active disease. The CDR3 here is CAWSPGLGGFEQYF. CDR3 in DNA: TGTGCCTGGAGTCCCGGTTTGGGGGGGTTCGAGCAGTACTTC.